This entry concerns a single T cell receptor (beta chain). What it binds is not known. Mismatch with germline at one junction end may stem from a read error. This entry comes from a study of OX40 agonist ivuxolimab in advanced cancers. The table came from immunoSEQ multiplex PCR; TCRdb's copy has only in-frame clones and leaves some out. The sample holds around 83,000 clones, 90% to 95% seen once. CDR1 and CDR2 (germline): SGHAT, FQNNGV. The CDR3 totals 14 residues. Study-wide results and limits: The study observed clonal expansion of CD4+ and CD8+ blood T cells by week 6 at 0.1 to 3.0 mg/kg. Researchers report that CD8+ T cells had, on average, more expanded clones than CD4+. Not determined was the antigen specificity of the expanded peripheral T cells. Partial responders at 0.1-3.0 mg/kg showed near-lowest clonal expansion.

The sequence derives from an adult with an advanced solid tumor such as melanoma, head and neck, liver or kidney cancer. Specimen: CD4+ or CD8+ T cells sorted from blood, collected in a trial of the OX40 agonist ivuxolimab. The rearrangement links TRBV11-2 to TRBJ2-7; D remains unclear. The CDR3 sequence is CASSLDSVSIEQYF. The CDR3 coding sequence is TGTGCCAGCAGCCTAGATTCCGTTTCTATCGAGCAGTACTTC.